This T cell receptor beta chain was sequenced for a study of regulatory T cells in long-lasting Graves disease. Time point denoted: newly diagnosed GD, antithyroid drugs for less than 3 months. Extracted PBMC RNA gave rise to the TCR library. The TCR beta library used iRepertoire HTBI primers with Arm-PCR amplification of CDR3. TCRdb passed the multiplex PCR reads through MiXCR, listing each CDR3 protein once. In the table there are 240,000 or so distinct CDR3 sequences, over 20% of which are singletons. The CDR3 covers 14 residues. Germline V gene sequence: CDR1 SGHDT, CDR2 YYEEEE. Trimming cost V 1 base and J 8 bases, with 13 bases left between them. This clonotype showed up many times.

The receptor was isolated from a female donor with Graves disease. The chain carries TRBV5-6 and TRBJ2-4; D might be TRBD1 (6 bases). The sample here was peripheral blood mononuclear cells (PBMCs), taken at new diagnosis, from a patient treated with antithyroid drugs. DNA of the CDR3: TGTGCCAGCAGCTTGCAACAGGGAACGGACATTCAGTACTTC. The encoded protein is CASSLQQGTDIQYF.